The T cell receptor (beta chain) under discussion was sequenced for a study of blood T cell repertoires in COVID-19. About the study: The cDNA or gDNA used as material had been derived from T cells, B-cell-depleted T cells, or PBMCs.

The Seattle patients joined while their infection was active and were tracked longitudinally afterward. Per the original methods: From reference gene primer amplification, estimates of nucleated cell counts were derived. The repertoire was sequenced with immunoSEQ multiplex PCR; TCRdb's copy has only in-frame clones and lacks some. Clonal size and the V and J genes are those of that table, whereas D and trimming came from the DNA. Altogether under 250,000 clones are present, about 76% being singletons, with the ten largest covering over 5%. This clone was observed a single time. The CDR3 loop spans 17 amino acids. The V segment lost 1 base and the J segment 4 bases; nucleotides outside the gene matches: 6. The V gene's germline CDR1 is LGHNA and CDR2 YSLEER.

The source of this sequence is a woman aged 40 to 50 with COVID-19, enrolled during active disease. What was sequenced was peripheral blood. V is TRBV4-3 and J is TRBJ2-3; the match to TRBD2 covers 12 bases. The CDR3 region has the DNA TGCGCCAGCAGCCAAGCCCCTAGCGGGGGGGCGGCAGATACGCAGTATTTT. It yields the protein CASSQAPSGGAADTQYF.